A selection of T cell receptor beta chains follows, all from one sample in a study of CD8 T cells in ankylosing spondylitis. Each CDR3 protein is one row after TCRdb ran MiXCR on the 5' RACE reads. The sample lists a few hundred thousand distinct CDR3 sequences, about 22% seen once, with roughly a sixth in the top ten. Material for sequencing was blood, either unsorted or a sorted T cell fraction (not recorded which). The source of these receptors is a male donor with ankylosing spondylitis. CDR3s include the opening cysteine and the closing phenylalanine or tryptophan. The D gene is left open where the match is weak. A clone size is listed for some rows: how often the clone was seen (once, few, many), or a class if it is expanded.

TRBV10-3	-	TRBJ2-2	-	TGTGCCATCAGTGGCCGACAGAACACCGGGGAGCTGTTTTTT	CAISGRQNTGELFF
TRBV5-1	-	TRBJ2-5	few	TGCGCCAGCAGCTTGAGCAGGACCCAGTACTTC	CASSLSRTQYF
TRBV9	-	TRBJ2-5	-	TGTGCCAGCAGCGTAGGCTCAGGATTAGGCCAAGAGACCCAGTACTTC	CASSVGSGLGQETQYF
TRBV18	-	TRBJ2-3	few	TGTGCCAGCTCACCGGGGACGACCTATCTTAGGGATACGCAGTATTTT	CASSPGTTYLRDTQYF
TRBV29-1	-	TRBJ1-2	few	TGCAGCGTTGCCCTGGGTTTCGGCTATGGCTACACCTTC	CSVALGFGYGYTF
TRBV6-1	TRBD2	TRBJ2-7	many	TGTGCCAGCAAATCGGCCGGGGGGGTTTTCTACGAGCAGTACTTC	CASKSAGGVFYEQYF
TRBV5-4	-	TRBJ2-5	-	TGTGCCAGCAGCTTGACTAGTACCGCGGGGGAGACCCAGTACTTC	CASSLTSTAGETQYF
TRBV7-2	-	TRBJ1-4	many	TGTGCCAGCAGCCTCGACAGGCTTAATGCAAAACTGTTTTTT	CASSLDRLNAKLFF
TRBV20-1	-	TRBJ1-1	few	TGCAGTGCTAGGACTCGAGGGGCTCGGAACACTGAAGCTTTCTTT	CSARTRGARNTEAFF
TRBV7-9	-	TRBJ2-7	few	TGTGCCAGCAGCCCTCAGGGGGCTAGCGGCTACGAGCAGTACTTC	CASSPQGASGYEQYF